The clone carrying this T cell receptor (beta chain) was recorded a few times. The data originate from a study of T-cell reconstitution after alpha-beta-depleted transplantation in children. V was trimmed by 8 bases and J by 4 bases, leaving 10 bases between them. Germline assignment: CDR1 KGHSH and CDR2 LQKENI. CDR3 length: 12 amino acids. The TCRbeta library incorporated unique molecular identifiers. One entry per CDR3 protein results from TCRdb running MiXCR on the PCR reads. The table has 250,000 to 350,000 distinct CDR3 sequences, 9.9% seen once. The clonotype was recovered from a human donor who donated a stem cell graft to a child with SCID. Sequenced material: PBMCs from the stem cell graft donor, taken from the stem cell graft. V is TRBV18 and J is TRBJ2-3; tentative D call: TRBD1 (5 bases). In DNA, the CDR3 is TGTGCCAGCACTCAGGGCTCAGATACGCAGTATTTT. Translation gives CASTQGSDTQYF.